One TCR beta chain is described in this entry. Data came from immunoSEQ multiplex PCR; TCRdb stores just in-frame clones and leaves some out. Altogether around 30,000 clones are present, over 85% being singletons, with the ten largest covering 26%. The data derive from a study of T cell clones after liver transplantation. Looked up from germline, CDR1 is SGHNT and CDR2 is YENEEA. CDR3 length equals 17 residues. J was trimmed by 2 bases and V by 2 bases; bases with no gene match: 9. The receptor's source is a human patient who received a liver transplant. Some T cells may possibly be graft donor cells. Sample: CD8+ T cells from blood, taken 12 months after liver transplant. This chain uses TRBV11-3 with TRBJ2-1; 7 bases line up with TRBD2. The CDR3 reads CASSLWDSSGTYNEQFF. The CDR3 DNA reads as TGTGCCAGCAGCTTATGGGACTCGAGCGGGACCTACAATGAGCAGTTCTTC.